This T cell receptor beta chain was sequenced in a study of CD8 T cells in ankylosing spondylitis. General study findings and limits: Seven to nine highly homologous variants formed a TCR beta motif that appeared characteristic of ankylosing spondylitis blood.

This clonotype was seen many times. Its target is not known. TCRdb re-derived calls from the 5' RACE reads in MiXCR, one entry per CDR3 protein. The sample lists 40,000 to 50,000 distinct CDR3 sequences, 3% to 4.5% occurring once. V was clipped by 0 bases and J by 0 bases, with 10 bases between them. CDR1 and CDR2 (germline): SGDLS, YYNGEE. The length of the CDR3 is 16 residues. The rearrangement joins TRBV9 to TRBJ2-1, with D unresolved. The sequenced sample consisted of blood, either unsorted or a sorted T cell fraction (not recorded which). This receptor was taken from a female donor with ankylosing spondylitis or in good health (not recorded which). The CDR3 spells CASSVAALPSYNEQFF. CDR3 sequence (DNA): TGTGCCAGCAGCGTAGCGGCTCTCCCCTCCTACAATGAGCAGTTCTTC.